The T cell receptor (beta chain) under discussion was sequenced for a study of blood T cell repertoires in COVID-19 (dated by TCRdb to the early 2020s). Looking at the study overall: Collaborator samples came from the United States, Italy and Spain and covered acute and convalescent phases of COVID-19. The material from the prospective study consisted of cDNA or gDNA derived from T cells, B-cell-depleted T cells, or PBMCs. The dataset comprised deeply sampled blood TCRbeta repertoires from subjects exposed to, actively infected with, or recovered from COVID-19. A freely available public database, intended as a resource for researchers studying the immune response to SARS-CoV-2, is where the repertoires were released. The samples were drawn from the first 160 participants of the ongoing ImmuneRACE study and from 1,200 or so subjects provided by 6 global collaborators. Sample metadata almost always included a de-identified subject ID, COVID-19 status, age in years and sex. HLA class I and class II types, where available, came from metadata supplied by the sample provider rather than from assay-based typing.

Enrolling through a virtual design, the prospective study's participants ranged in age from roughly 18 to 89 years and lived across approximately 25 United States geographic areas. To assign participants to cohorts, the prospective study relied on clinical history that participants themselves reported in a screening survey and a study questionnaire. Each participant in the prospective study had whole blood, serum and a nasopharyngeal or oropharyngeal swab collected by mobile phlebotomists. Over a roughly 2-month period, participants in the prospective study had the option of providing additional blood draws and questionnaires. Prospective study blood samples were shipped either frozen or at room temperature before DNA extraction. This clone came up once. The clone's antigen remains unknown. Within one base of it there is no much larger clone, and no base qualities were kept. Sequences KGHSH (CDR1) and LQKENI (CDR2) are obtained from the germline V gene. From the cysteine up to the phenylalanine, the CDR3 has a length of 20 residues. The kept DNA is CDR3 alone, 60 bases in frame from the first base. From V the trimming removes 4 bases and from J it removes 6 bases, while the gene matches leave 26 bases of the junction unaccounted for.

TCRbeta CDR3 regions were amplified from genomic DNA using the immunoSEQ Assay, a bias-controlled multiplex PCR. Per the original workflow: Within the assay, amplification of reference gene primers was used to estimate how many nucleated cells each sample contained. Sequence reads were collapsed and filtered to measure the absolute abundance of every unique TCRbeta CDR3 rearrangement. Productive Simpson clonality was computed per sample as the square root of Simpson's diversity index over productive rearrangements. This immuneACCESS table, as held by TCRdb, lists in-frame sequences with V and J called but not all clones. Of the missing ones, under half trace to an unresolved V gene in checked studies; the others have no known cause. That table supplies the V and J calls and clone size; D and trimming were determined from the DNA. This sample lists under 150,000 clones; 88% were detected once. Roughly 1.2% of the sample is held by the ten biggest clonotypes.

Overall results and qualifications from the work: How much clinical and demographic metadata was included differed by source and by participant, and the metadata was provided uncurated.

Sequenced input: PBMCs or T cells enriched from blood (not recorded which). This sequence was found in a woman between 25 and 40 years old with acute COVID-19. The chain was built from TRBV18 and TRBJ2-7, and 8 junctional nucleotides match TRBD2. The CDR3 here reads CASSQRRLLAAFADGGEQYF. Read as DNA, the sequence is TGTGCCAGCTCACAACGAAGATTACTAGCGGCCTTCGCAGACGGCGGCGAGCAGTACTTC. The entire variable domain, with the stretches around the CDR3 drawn from the reference TRBV18 and TRBJ2-7 proteins, is NAGVMQNPRHLVRRRGQEARLRCSPMKGHSHVYWYRQLPEEGLKFMVYLQKENIIDESGMPKERFSAEFPKEGPSILRIQQVVRGDSAAYFCASSQRRLLAAFADGGEQYFGPGTRLTVT.